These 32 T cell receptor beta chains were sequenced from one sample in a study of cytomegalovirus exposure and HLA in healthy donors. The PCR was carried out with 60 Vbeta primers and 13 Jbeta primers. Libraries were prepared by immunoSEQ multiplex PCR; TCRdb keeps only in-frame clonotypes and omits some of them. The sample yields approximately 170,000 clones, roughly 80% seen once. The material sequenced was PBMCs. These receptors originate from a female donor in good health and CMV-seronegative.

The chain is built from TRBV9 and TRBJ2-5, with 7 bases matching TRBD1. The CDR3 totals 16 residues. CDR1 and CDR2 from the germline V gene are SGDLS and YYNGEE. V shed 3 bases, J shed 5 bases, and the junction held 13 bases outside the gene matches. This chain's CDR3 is CASSARGTVDGETQYF. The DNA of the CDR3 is TGTGCCAGCAGCGCCCGAGGGACAGTCGACGGGGAGACCCAGTACTTC.

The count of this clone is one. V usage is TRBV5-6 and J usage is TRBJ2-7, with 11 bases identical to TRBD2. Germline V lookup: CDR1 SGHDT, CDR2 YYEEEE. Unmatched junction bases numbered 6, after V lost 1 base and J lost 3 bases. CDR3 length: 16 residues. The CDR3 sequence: CASSLFGTSGLYEQYF. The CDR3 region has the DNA TGTGCCAGCAGCTTGTTTGGGACTAGCGGACTCTACGAGCAGTACTTC. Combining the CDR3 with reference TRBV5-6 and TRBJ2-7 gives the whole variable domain DAGVTQSPTHLIKTRGQQVTLRCSPKSGHDTVSWYQQALGQGPQFIFQYYEEEERQRGNFPDRFSGHQFPNYSSELNVNALLLGDSALYLCASSLFGTSGLYEQYFGPGTRLTVT.

The CDR3 DNA sequence: TGTGCCAGCAGCTTAAAAGGGACTAGCGGAATAAGCTCCTACAATGAGCAGTTCTTC. Its translation is CASSLKGTSGISSYNEQFF. The chain carries TRBV7-3 and TRBJ2-1; 11 nucleotides match TRBD2. This CDR3 spans 19 amino acids. Trimming cost V 1 base and J 0 bases; bases outside gene matches: 8. Germline V gene data show CDR1 as SGHTA and CDR2 as FQGTGA.

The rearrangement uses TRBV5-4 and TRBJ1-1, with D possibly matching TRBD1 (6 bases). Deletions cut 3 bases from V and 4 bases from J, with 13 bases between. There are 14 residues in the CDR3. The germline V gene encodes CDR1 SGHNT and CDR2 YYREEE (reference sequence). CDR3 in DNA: TGTGCCAGCAGCTCGGGACCAGGGGTCACTGAAGCTTTCTTT. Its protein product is CASSSGPGVTEAFF.

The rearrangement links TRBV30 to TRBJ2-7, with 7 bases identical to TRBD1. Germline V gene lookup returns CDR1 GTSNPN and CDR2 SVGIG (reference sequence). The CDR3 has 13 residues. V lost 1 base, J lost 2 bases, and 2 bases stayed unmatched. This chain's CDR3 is CAWSGGQTYEQYF. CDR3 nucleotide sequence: TGTGCCTGGAGTGGGGGACAGACCTACGAGCAGTACTTC.

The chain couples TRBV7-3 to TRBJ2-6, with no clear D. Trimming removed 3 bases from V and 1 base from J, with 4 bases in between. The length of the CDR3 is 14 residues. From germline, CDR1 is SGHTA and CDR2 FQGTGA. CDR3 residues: CASSLTSGANVLTF. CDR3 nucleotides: TGTGCCAGCAGCTTGACTTCTGGGGCCAACGTCCTGACTTTC.

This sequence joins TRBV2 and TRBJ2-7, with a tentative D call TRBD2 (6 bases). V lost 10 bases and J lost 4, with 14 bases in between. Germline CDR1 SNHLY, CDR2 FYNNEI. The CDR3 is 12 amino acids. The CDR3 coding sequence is TGTGCCACGAAATCACTAGCTTACGAGCAGTACTTC. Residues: CATKSLAYEQYF.

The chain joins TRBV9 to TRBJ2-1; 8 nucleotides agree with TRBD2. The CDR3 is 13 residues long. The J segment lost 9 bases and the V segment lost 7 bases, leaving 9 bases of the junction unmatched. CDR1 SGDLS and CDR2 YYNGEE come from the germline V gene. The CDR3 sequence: CASAHREGGEQFF. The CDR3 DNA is TGTGCCAGCGCCCACCGGGAGGGGGGTGAGCAGTTCTTC.

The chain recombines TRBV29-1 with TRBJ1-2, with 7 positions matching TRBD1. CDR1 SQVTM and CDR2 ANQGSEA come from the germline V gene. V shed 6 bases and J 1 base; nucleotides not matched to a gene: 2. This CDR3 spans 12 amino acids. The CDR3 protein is CSVGDSNYGYTF. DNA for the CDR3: TGCAGCGTCGGGGACAGTAACTATGGCTACACCTTC.

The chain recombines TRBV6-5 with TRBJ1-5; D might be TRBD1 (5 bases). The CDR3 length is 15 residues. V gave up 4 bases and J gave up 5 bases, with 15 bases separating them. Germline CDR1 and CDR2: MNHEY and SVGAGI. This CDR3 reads CASSLGTGPHQPQHF. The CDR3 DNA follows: TGTGCCAGCAGTTTGGGCACAGGACCCCATCAGCCCCAGCATTTT.

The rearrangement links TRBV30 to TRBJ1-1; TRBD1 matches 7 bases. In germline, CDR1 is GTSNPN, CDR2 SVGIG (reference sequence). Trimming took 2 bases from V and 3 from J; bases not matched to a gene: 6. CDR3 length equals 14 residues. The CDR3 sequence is CAWSSPQGYTEAFF. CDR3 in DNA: TGTGCCTGGAGTTCACCACAGGGGTACACTGAAGCTTTCTTT.

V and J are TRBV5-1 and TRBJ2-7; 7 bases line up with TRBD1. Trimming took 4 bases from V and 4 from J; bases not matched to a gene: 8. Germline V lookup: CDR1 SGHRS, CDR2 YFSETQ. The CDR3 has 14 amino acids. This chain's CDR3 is CASSPPTGVYEQYF. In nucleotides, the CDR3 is TGCGCCAGCAGCCCCCCCACAGGGGTGTACGAGCAGTACTTC.

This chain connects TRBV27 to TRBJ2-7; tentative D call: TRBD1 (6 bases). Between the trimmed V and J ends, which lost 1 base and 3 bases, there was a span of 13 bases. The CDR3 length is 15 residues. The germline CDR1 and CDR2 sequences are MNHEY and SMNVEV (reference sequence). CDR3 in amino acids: CASSLLSTGFYEQYF. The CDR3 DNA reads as TGTGCCAGCAGTTTATTATCCACAGGGTTCTACGAGCAGTACTTC.

This chain's CDR3 is CASSRGQLSYGYTF. CDR3 nucleotide sequence: TGCGCCAGCAGCCGCGGACAGTTGAGCTATGGCTACACCTTC. The chain uses TRBV4-3 and TRBJ1-2, with D possibly being TRBD1 (6 bases). This CDR3 has 14 amino acids. Germline-derived CDR1 and CDR2 are LGHNA and YSLEER. The ends were cut back, 4 bases at V and 4 bases at J, with 13 bases in the middle.

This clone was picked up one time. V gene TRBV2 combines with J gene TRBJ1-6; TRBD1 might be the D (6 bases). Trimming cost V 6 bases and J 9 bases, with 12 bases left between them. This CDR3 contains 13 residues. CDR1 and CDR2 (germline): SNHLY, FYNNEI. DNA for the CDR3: TGTGCCAGCAGGGTATCAGGGGCTTCACCCCTCCACTTT. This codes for CASRVSGASPLHF.

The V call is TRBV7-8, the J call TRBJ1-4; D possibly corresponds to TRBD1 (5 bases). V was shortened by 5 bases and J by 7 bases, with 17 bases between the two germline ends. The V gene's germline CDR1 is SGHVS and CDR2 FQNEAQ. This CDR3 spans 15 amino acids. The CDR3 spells CASSLGGGYAEKLFF. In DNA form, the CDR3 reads TGTGCCAGCAGCCTTGGGGGAGGGTACGCTGAAAAACTGTTTTTT.

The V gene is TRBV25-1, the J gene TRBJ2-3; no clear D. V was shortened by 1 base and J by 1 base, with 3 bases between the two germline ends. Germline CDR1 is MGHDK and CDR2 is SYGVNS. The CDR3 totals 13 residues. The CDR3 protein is CASSESGTDTQYF. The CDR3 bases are TGTGCCAGCAGTGAATCGGGCACAGATACGCAGTATTTT.

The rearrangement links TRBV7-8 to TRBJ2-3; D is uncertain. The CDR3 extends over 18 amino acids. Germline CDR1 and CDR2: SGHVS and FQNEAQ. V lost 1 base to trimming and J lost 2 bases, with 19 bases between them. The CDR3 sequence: CASSLVRIVQRNTDTQYF. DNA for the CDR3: TGTGCCAGCAGCTTAGTTAGAATTGTCCAAAGAAACACAGATACGCAGTATTTT.

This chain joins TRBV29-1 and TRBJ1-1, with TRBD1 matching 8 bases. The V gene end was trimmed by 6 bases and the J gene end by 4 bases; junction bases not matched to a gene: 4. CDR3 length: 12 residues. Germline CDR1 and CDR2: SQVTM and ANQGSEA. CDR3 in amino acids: CSVGQVRTEAFF. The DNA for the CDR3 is TGCAGCGTGGGACAGGTACGCACTGAAGCTTTCTTT. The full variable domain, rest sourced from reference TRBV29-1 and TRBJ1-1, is SAVISQKPSRDICQRGTSLTIQCQVDSQVTMMFWYRQQPGQSLTLIATANQGSEATYESGFVIDKFPISRPNLTFSTLTVSNMSPEDSSIYLCSVGQVRTEAFFGQGTRLTVV.

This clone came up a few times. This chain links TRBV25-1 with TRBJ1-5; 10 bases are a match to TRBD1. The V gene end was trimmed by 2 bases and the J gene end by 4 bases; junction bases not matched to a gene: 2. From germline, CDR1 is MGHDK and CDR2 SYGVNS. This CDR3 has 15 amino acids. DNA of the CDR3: TGTGCCAGCAGTGAACCGGGACAGGGGAATCAGCCCCAGCATTTT. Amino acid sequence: CASSEPGQGNQPQHF.

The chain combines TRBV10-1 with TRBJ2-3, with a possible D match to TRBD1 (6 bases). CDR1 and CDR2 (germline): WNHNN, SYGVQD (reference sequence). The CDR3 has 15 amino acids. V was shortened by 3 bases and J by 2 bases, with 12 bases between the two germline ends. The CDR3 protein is CASSESGQLTDTQYF. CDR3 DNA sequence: TGCGCCAGCAGTGAAAGCGGACAGCTCACAGATACGCAGTATTTT.

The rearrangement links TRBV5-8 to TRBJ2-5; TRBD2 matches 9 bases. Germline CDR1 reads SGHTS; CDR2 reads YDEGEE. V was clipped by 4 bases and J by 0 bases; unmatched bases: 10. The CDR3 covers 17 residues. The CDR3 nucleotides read TGTGCCAGCAGCGTACTTCCGGGACTAGCAGACCAAGAGACCCAGTACTTC. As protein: CASSVLPGLADQETQYF.

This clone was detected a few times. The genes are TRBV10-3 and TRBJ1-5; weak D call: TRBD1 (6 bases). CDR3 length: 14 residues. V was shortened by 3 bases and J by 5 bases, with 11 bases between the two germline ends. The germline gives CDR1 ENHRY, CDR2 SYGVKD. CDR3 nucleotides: TGTGCCATCAGTGACGGGGGGGCGGATCAGCCCCAGCATTTT. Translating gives CAISDGGADQPQHF.

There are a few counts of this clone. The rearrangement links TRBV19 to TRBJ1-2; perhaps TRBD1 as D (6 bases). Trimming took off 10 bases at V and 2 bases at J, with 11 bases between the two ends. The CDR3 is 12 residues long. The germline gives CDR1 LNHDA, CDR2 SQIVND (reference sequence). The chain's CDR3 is CAIGGRNYGYTF. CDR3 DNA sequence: TGTGCCATAGGGGGTCGAAACTATGGCTACACCTTC.

The CDR3 region is CASSLRDRVSGEKLFF. The CDR3, as DNA: TGTGCCAGCAGCTTGCGGGACAGGGTCTCGGGTGAAAAACTGTTTTTT. V is TRBV5-5 and J is TRBJ1-4; 9 positions agree with TRBD1. The CDR3 consists of 16 residues. Germline CDR1 and CDR2: SGHKS and YYEKEE (reference sequence). V shed 1 base and J 7 bases; nucleotides not matched to a gene: 8.

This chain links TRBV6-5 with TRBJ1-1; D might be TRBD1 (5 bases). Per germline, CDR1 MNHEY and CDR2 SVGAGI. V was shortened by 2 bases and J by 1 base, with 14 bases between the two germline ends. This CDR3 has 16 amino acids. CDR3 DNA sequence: TGTGCCAGCAGTTACACGACAAGGGGTGCGAACACTGAAGCTTTCTTT. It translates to CASSYTTRGANTEAFF.

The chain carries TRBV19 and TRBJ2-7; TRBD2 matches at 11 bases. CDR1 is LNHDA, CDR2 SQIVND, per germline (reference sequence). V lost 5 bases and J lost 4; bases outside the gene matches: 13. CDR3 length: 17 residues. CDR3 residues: CASSPVGLAAGSYEQYF. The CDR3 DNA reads TGTGCCAGTAGTCCCGTGGGACTAGCGGCTGGAAGTTACGAGCAGTACTTC. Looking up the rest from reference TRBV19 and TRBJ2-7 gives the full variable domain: DGGITQSPKYLFRKEGQNVTLSCEQNLNHDAMYWYRQDPGQGLRLIYYSQIVNDFQKGDIAEGYSVSREKKESFPLTVTSAQKNPTAFYLCASSPVGLAAGSYEQYFGPGTRLTVT.

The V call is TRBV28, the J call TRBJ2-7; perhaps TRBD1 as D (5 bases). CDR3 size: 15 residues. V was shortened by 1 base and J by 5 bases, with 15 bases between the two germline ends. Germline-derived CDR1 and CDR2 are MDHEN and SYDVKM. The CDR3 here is CASSLSTSGFDEQYF. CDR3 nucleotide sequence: TGTGCCAGCAGTTTATCCACGTCAGGGTTCGACGAGCAGTACTTC.

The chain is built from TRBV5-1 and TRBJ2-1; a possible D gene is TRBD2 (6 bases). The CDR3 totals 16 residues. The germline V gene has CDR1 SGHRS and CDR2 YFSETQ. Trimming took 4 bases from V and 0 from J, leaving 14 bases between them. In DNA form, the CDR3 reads TGCGCCAGCAGCGTAGCTAGCGCGTACTCCTACAATGAGCAGTTCTTC. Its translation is CASSVASAYSYNEQFF.

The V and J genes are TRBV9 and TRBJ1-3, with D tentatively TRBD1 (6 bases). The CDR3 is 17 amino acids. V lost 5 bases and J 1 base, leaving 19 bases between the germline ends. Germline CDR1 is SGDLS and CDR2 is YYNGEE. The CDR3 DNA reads TGTGCCAGCAGTCAGGGGCTGGGGTCTTATTCTGGAAACACCATATATTTT. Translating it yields CASSQGLGSYSGNTIYF.

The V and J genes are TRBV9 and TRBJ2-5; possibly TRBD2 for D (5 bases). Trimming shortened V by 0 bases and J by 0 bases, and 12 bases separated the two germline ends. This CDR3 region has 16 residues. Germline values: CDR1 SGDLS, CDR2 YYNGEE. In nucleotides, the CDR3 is TGTGCCAGCAGCGTAGGGAGGTCGGATTACCAAGAGACCCAGTACTTC. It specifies CASSVGRSDYQETQYF.

The CDR3 coding sequence is TGCGCCAGCAGCCAAGCACCGTTTCCGACAGGGTATTATGAAAAACTGTTTTTT. The encoded protein is CASSQAPFPTGYYEKLFF. V usage is TRBV4-1 and J usage is TRBJ1-4; 7 positions match TRBD1. From germline, CDR1 is MGHRA and CDR2 YSYEKL. After removal of 1 base from V and 6 bases from J, the junction contained 14 bases not matched to a gene. CDR3 length equals 18 residues.